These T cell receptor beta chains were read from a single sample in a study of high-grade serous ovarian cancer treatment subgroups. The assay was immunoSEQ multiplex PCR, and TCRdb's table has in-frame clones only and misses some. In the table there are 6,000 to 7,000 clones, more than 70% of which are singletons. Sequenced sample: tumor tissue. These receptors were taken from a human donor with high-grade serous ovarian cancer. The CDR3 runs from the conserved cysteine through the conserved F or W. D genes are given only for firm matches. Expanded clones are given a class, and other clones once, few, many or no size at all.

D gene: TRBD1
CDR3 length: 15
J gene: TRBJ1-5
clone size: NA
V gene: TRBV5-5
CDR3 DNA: TGTGCCAGCAGCTTGGATGGCGGGCAGGGGGAGCCCCAGCATTTT
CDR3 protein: CASSLDGGQGEPQHF

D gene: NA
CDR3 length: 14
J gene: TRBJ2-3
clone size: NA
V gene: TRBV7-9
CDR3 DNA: TGTGCCAGCAGCTTCGATATCAGCACAGATACGCAGTATTTT
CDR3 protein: CASSFDISTDTQYF

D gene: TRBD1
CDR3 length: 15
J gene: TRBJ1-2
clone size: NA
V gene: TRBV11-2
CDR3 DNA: TGTGCCAGCAGCTTAGACAGGGGGTTAGACTATGGCTACACCTTC
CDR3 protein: CASSLDRGLDYGYTF

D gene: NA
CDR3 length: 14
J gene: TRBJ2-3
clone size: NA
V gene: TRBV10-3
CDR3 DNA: TGTGCCATCAGCCGGGCGGAGAGCACAGATACGCAGTATTTT
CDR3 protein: CAISRAESTDTQYF

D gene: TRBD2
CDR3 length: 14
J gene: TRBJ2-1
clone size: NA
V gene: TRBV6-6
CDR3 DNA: TGTGCCAGCACCCAGCGGGAGGGCCGGAATGAGCAGTTCTTC
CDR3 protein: CASTQREGRNEQFF

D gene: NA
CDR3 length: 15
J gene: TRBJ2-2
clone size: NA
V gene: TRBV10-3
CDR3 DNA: TGTGCCATTAGTGAGTCAGCTACTGGAGTCGGGGAGCTGTTTTTT
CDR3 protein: CAISESATGVGELFF

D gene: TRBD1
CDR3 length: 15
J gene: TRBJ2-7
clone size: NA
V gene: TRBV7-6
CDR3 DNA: TGTGCCAGCAGCTCCGAACCGGGACAGTTCCACGAGCAGTACTTC
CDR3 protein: CASSSEPGQFHEQYF

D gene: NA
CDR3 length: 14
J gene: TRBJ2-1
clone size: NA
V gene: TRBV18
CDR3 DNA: TGTGCCAGCTCACCACCCCTGCCCAACAATGAGCAGTTCTTC
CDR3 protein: CASSPPLPNNEQFF

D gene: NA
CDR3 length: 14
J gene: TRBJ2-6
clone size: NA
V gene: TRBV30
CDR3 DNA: TGTGCCTGGAGTGTAGAGTCTGGGGCCAACGTCCTGACTTTC
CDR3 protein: CAWSVESGANVLTF

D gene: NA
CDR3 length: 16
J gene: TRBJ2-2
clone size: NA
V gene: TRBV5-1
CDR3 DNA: TGCGCCAGCAGCCTTGGGTCGGGAGATCACACCGGGGAGCTGTTTTTT
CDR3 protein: CASSLGSGDHTGELFF

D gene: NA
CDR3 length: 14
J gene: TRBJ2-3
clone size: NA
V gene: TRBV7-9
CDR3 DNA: TGTGCCAGCAGCCCAAACCCAGGGACTTATACGCAGTATTTT
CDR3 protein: CASSPNPGTYTQYF

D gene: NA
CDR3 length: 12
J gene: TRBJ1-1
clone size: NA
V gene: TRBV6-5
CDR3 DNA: TGTGCCAGCAACGCCCCGAACACTGAAGCTTTCTTT
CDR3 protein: CASNAPNTEAFF

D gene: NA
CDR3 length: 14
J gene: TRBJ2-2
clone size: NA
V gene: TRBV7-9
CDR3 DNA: TGTGCCAGCAGCACAACCGAGGGCACCGGGGAGCTGTTTTTT
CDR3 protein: CASSTTEGTGELFF

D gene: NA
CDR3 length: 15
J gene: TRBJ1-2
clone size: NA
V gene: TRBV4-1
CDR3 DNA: TGCGCCAGCAGCCAAGATGTAAACAGGGAGTGGGGCTACACCTTC
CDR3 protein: CASSQDVNREWGYTF

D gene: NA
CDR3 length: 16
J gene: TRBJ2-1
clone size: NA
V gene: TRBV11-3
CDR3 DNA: TGTGCCAGCAGCTTAACGCGGATGGGGAGCTACAATGAGCAGTTCTTC
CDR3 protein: CASSLTRMGSYNEQFF

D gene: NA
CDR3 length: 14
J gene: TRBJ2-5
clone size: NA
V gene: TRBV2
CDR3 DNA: TGTGCCAGCATTCCGGACTCACAGAAAGAGACCCAGTACTTC
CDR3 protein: CASIPDSQKETQYF

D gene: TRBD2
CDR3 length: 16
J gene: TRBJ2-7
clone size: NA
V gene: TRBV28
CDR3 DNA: TGTGCCAGCAGTTTATTAGTAGCGGGGGGGCCGTACGAGCAGTACTTC
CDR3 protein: CASSLLVAGGPYEQYF

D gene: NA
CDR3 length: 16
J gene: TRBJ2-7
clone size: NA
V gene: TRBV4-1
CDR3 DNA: TGCGCCAGCAGCCAAGACGAGGCTAGCGCTTCCTACGAGCAGTACTTC
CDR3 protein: CASSQDEASASYEQYF

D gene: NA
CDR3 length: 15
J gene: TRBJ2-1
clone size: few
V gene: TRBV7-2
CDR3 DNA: TGTGCCAGCAGCTTAGCCCCGAACTCGGTCTATGAGCAGTTCTTC
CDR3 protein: CASSLAPNSVYEQFF

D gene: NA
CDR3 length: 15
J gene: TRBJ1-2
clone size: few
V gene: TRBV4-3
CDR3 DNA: TGCGCCAGCAGCCAAGGCGGGACGGCCGTCTATGGCTACACCTTC
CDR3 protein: CASSQGGTAVYGYTF

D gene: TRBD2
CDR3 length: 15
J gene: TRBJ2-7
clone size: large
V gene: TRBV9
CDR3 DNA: TGTGCCAGCAGCGCCGCTGGGGGGAGGGTCTACGAGCAGTACTTC
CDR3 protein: CASSAAGGRVYEQYF

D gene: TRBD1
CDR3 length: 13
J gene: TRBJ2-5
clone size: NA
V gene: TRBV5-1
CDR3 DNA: TGCGCCAGCGCGAGGGGGCTAGAAGAGACCCAGTACTTC
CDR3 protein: CASARGLEETQYF

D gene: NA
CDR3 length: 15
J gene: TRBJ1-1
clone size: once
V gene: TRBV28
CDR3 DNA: TGTGCCAGCAGTTCCCCGTCTACAACAGGAACCGAAGCTTTCTTT
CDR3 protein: CASSSPSTTGTEAFF

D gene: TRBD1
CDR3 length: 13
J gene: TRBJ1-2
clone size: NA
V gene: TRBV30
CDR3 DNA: TGTGCCTGGAGTCCAGGGGGCGCAGGTGGCTACACCTTC
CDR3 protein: CAWSPGGAGGYTF

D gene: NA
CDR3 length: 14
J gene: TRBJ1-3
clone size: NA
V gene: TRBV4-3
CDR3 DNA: TGCGCCAGCAGCCAAGACCTGTGGGGAAACACCATATATTTT
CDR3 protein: CASSQDLWGNTIYF

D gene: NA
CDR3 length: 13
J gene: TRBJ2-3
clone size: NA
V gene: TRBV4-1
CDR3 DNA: TGCGCCAGCAGCCAGGGGGTCTGGGAGTCGCAGTATTTT
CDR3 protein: CASSQGVWESQYF

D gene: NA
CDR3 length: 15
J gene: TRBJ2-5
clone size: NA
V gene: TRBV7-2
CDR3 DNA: TGTGCCAGCAGCTTGTCCCTCCAGGTGAAAAAGACCCAGTACTTC
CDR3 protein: CASSLSLQVKKTQYF

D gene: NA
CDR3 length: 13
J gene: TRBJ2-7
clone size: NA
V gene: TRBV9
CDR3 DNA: TGTGCCAGCAGCGAGAGAGGGGGGGGCGAGCAGTACTTC
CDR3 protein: CASSERGGGEQYF

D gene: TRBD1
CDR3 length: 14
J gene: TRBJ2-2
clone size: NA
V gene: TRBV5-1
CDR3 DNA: TGCGCCAGCAGCAACTTACAGGGGGCCGGGGAGCTGTTTTTT
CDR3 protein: CASSNLQGAGELFF

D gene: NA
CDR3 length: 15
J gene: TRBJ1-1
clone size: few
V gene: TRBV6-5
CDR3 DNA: TGTGCCAGCAGTTACTCGGACAGCATGAACACTGAAGCTTTCTTT
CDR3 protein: CASSYSDSMNTEAFF

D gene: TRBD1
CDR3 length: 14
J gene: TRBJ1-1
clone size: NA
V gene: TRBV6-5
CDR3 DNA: TGTGCCAGCAATACAGGGGACACGAACACTGAAGCTTTCTTT
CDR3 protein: CASNTGDTNTEAFF

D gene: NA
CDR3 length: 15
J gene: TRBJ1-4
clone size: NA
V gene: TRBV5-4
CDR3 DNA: TGTGCCAGCAGCCCGGGGGGGGCCCGCGATGAAAAACTGTTTTTT
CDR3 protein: CASSPGGARDEKLFF

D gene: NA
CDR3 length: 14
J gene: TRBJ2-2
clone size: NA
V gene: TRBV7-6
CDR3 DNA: TGTGCCAGCAGCCTAAGTGGGGGCACCGGGGAGCTGTTTTTT
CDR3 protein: CASSLSGGTGELFF

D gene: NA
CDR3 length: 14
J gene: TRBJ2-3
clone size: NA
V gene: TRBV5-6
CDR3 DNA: TGTGCCAGCAGCCCCCGGGCCCTCACAGATACGCAGTATTTT
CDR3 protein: CASSPRALTDTQYF

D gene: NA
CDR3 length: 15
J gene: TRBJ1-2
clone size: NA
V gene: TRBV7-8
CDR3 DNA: TGTGCCAGCAGCTTAGGGACCTCAGCTAACTATGGCTACACCTTC
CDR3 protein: CASSLGTSANYGYTF

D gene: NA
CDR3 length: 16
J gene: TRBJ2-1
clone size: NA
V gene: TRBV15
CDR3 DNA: TGTGCCACCAGCGGGGAGGACAGCCTCTCCTACAATGAGCAGTTCTTC
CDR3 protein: CATSGEDSLSYNEQFF

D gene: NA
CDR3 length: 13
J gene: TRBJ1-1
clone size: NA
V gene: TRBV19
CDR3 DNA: TGTGCCAGTAGGGGGGACGTGGGCACTGAAGCTTTCTTT
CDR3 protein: CASRGDVGTEAFF

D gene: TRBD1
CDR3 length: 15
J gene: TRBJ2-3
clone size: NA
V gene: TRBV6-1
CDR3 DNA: TGTGCCAGCACCTTGGGGGACAGGATAACAGATACGCAGTATTTT
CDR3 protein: CASTLGDRITDTQYF

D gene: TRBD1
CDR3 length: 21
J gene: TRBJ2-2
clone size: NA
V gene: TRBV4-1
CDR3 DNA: TGCGCCAGCAGCCAAGGATTAGGGGGCACTTCTTCCCATGCCGCCACCGGGGAGCTGTTTTTT
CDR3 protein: CASSQGLGGTSSHAATGELFF

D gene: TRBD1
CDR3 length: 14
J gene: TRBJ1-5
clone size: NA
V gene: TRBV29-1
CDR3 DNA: TGCAGCCTAAACCCGACAGGGCGAAGTCAGCCCCAGCATTTT
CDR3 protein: CSLNPTGRSQPQHF

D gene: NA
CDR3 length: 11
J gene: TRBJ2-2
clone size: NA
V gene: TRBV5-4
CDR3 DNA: TGTGCCAGCCTGGGACCCGGGGAGCTGTTTTTT
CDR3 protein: CASLGPGELFF

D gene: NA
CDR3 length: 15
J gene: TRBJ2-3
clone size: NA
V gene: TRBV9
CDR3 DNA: TGTGCCAGCAGCGTAGCTACGAGGAGCACAGATACGCAGTATTTT
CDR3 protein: CASSVATRSTDTQYF

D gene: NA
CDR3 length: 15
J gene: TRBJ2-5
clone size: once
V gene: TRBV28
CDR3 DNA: TGTGCCAGCAGTTCCTCCCCCAACTTGGGAGAGACCCAGTACTTC
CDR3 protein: CASSSSPNLGETQYF

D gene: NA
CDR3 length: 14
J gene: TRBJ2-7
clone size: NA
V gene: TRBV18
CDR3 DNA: TGTGCCAGCTCACCACCATCAGGGGCCAACGAGCAGTACTTC
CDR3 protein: CASSPPSGANEQYF

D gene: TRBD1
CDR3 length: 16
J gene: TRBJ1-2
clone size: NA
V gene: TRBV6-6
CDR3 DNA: TGTGCCAGCACCACCCCCGGGACAGGGAAGGCTTATGGCTACACCTTC
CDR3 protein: CASTTPGTGKAYGYTF

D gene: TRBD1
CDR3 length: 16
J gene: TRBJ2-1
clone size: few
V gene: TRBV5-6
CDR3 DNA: TGTGCCAGCAGCTTGCTTGGACAGGGGGCGCGTAGTGAGCAGTTCTTC
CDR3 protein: CASSLLGQGARSEQFF

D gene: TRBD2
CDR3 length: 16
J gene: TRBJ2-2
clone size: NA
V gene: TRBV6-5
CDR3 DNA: TGTGCCAGCAGTTACGGAGCGGGGGGGCCGGGCGGGGAGCTGTTTTTT
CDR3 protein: CASSYGAGGPGGELFF

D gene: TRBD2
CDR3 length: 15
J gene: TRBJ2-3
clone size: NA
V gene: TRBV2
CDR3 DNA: TGTGCCAGCAGGCCTCCTAGCGGGAGGGGGGATACGCAGTATTTT
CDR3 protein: CASRPPSGRGDTQYF

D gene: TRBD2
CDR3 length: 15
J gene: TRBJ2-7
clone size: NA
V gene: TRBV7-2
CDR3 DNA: TGTGCCAGCAGCTTAGGGGGGGGAGGGCCGTACGAGCAGTACTTC
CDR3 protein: CASSLGGGGPYEQYF

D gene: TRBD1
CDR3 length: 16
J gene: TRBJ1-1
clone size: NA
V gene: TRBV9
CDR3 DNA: TGTGCCAGCAGCGTACCTCCCGTACAGGGGTCTATTGAAGCTTTCTTT
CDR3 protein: CASSVPPVQGSIEAFF

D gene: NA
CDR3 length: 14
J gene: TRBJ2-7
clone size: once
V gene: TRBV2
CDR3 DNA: TGTGCCAGCGCCAGCCAGGGGGGGAATTACGAGCAGTACTTC
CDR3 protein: CASASQGGNYEQYF

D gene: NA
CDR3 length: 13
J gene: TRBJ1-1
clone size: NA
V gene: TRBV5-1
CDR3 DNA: TGCGCCAGCAGTTATTCCGTGAACACTGAAGCTTTCTTT
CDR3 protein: CASSYSVNTEAFF

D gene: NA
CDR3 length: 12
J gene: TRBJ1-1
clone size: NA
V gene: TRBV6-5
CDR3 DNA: TGTGCCAGCAGTTGGGGGGGAACTGAAGCTTTCTTT
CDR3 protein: CASSWGGTEAFF

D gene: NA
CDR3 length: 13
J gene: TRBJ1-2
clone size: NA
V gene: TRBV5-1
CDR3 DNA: TGCGCCAGCAGCCCGGGACCTAACTATGGCTACACCTTC
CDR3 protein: CASSPGPNYGYTF

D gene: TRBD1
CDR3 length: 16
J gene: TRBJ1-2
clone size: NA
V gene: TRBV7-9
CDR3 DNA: TGTGCCAGCAGCGTAGACAGGGGTAGGACTAACTATGGCTACACCTTC
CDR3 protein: CASSVDRGRTNYGYTF

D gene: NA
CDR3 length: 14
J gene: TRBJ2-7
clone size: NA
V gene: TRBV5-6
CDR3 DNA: TGTGCCAGCAGCTCCGGGACTTCCCAATACGAGCAGTACTTC
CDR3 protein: CASSSGTSQYEQYF

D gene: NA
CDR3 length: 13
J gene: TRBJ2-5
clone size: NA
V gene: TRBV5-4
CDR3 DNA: TGTGCCAGCAGCTTGGAATACCAAGAGACCCAGTACTTC
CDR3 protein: CASSLEYQETQYF

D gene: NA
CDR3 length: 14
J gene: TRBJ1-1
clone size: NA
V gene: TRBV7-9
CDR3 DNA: TGTGCCAGCAGCTTATACGGGGACAACACTGAAGCTTTCTTT
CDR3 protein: CASSLYGDNTEAFF

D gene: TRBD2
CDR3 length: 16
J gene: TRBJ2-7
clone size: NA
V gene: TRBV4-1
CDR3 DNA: TGCGCCAGCAGCGTCAGCTCGGGGGAGGGCTCCTACGAGCAGTACTTC
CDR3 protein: CASSVSSGEGSYEQYF